This T cell receptor beta chain was documented in a study of blood T cells in healthy people across ages. This clonotype was seen many times. Germline V gives CDR1 SGHRS, CDR2 YFSETQ. Trimming shortened V by 0 bases and J by 2 bases, and 5 bases separated the two germline ends. This CDR3 contains 13 residues. The use of a sample-barcoded 5' primer and a J-beta primer mix characterized a second PCR of about 7 to 12 cycles. TCRdb re-called the 5' RACE reads through MiXCR, storing one row per CDR3 protein. Of over a million distinct CDR3 sequences listed, roughly 43% are singletons. Sequencing was performed on blood. The receptor comes from a woman under 30 in good health. V gene TRBV5-1 combines with J gene TRBJ1-2; D gene ambiguous. The CDR3 loop reads CASSLVSNYGYTF. CDR3 DNA sequence: TGCGCCAGCAGCTTGGTCAGCAACTATGGCTACACCTTC. The whole variable domain, remainder taken from reference TRBV5-1 and TRBJ1-2, is KAGVTQTPRYLIKTRGQQVTLSCSPISGHRSVSWYQQTPGQGLQFLFEYFSETQRNKGNFPGRFSGRQFSNSRSEMNVSTLELGDSALYLCASSLVSNYGYTFGSGTRLTVV.